This T cell receptor beta chain was captured in a study of cytomegalovirus exposure and HLA in healthy donors. On this clone: As yet, its antigen is unknown.

The CDR3 extends over 15 amino acids. Per germline, CDR1 MDHEN and CDR2 SYDVKM. V was pared by 6 bases and J by 6 bases, with 10 bases of the junction left unmatched. Primers: 60 Vbeta forward and 13 Jbeta reverse. Assay used: immunoSEQ multiplex PCR; TCRdb lists only in-frame clones, some missing. Of 150,000 to 200,000 clones listed, about 80% are singletons. Study outcomes and limitations: Being productive about 87% or about 30% of the time was typical of most TCR beta V segments in an earlier analysis. High specificity and sensitivity for cytomegalovirus status were reported for the classifier.

This chain connects TRBV28 to TRBJ1-1; TRBD1 matches at 10 bases. Sequenced: PBMCs. The sequence came from a woman aged 50 to 60 in good health and CMV-seronegative. Here the CDR3 reads CASSPTRDRGSEAFF. The CDR3 bases are TGTGCCAGCAGCCCTACCCGGGACAGGGGATCTGAAGCTTTCTTT.